The clone carrying this T cell receptor beta chain is deemed medium-sized by its frequency. The antigen remains undetermined. One tube held mixed TRB-A and TRB-B primer pools for touch-down PCR. TCRdb reprocessed the multiplex PCR reads, with one entry per CDR3 protein and no DNA. The sample spans some 3,500 distinct CDR3 sequences; the ten largest clones claim 37%. This record belongs to a study of T cell clusters in autoimmune cytopenias. Overall study context: The median distinct TRB clonotype count was 2,000 to 3,000 per sample, from a median approximately 53,000 reads. General study results and limits: No experiment has yet validated the function of the T cell clusters defined in silico. The cluster-lack signature was not seen for secondary cytopenia versus chronic lymphocytic leukemia.

This CDR3 comprises 15 residues. TRB amplification used roughly 250 ng of peripheral blood genomic DNA. The specimen sequenced was peripheral blood. This sequence joins TRBV12-3 or TRBV12-4 and TRBJ2-4; TCRdb indicates TRBD1, and absent DNA this call remains unverified. This clonotype was obtained from a human donor with an autoimmune cytopenia or autoimmune hepatitis (not recorded which). The CDR3: CASRPGVTLGNIQYF.